This entry is about one TCR beta chain. These data belong to a study of technical replicates of blood from several donors. The germline gives CDR1 KGHSH, CDR2 LQKENI. This CDR3 region has 18 residues. Trimming at V came to 3 bases and at J to 0 bases, leaving 11 bases not matched to a gene. TCRdb's copy holds only in-frame clones and misses some; the assay was immunoSEQ multiplex PCR. Of 11,000 to 15,000 clones in the sample, 84% were seen once. V is TRBV18 and J is TRBJ2-7; TRBD2 matches at 10 bases. Sequencing was done on a sample of PBMCs. The origin of this receptor is a human donor in good health. This CDR3 is CASSPRGPGTSVSYEQYF. The CDR3 DNA reads TGTGCCAGCTCACCCCGAGGTCCCGGGACTAGCGTCTCCTACGAGCAGTACTTC. The variable domain in full, with the rest retrieved from reference TRBV18 and TRBJ2-7, is NAGVMQNPRHLVRRRGQEARLRCSPMKGHSHVYWYRQLPEEGLKFMVYLQKENIIDESGMPKERFSAEFPKEGPSILRIQQVVRGDSAAYFCASSPRGPGTSVSYEQYFGPGTRLTVT.